One sample yielded the 17 T cell receptor beta chains listed below, sequenced in a study of graft-versus-host responses after intestinal transplantation. Repertoires were generated with immunoSEQ multiplex PCR, while TCRdb's copy carries only in-frame clones and drops some. The table includes about 120,000 clones, roughly 93% detected once. Their antigen targets remain unknown. The sequenced sample was unstimulated CD4+ T cells sorted from spleen or lymph node cells, obtained before intestinal transplant. The receptors shown here come from a human donor who received an intestinal transplant.

This chain connects TRBV4-2 to TRBJ2-1; perhaps TRBD2 as D (5 bases). Germline values: CDR1 LGHNA, CDR2 YNFKEQ. The CDR3 is 20 residues long. The ends were cut back, 0 bases at V and 5 bases at J, with 26 bases in the middle. The CDR3 bases are TGTGCCAGCAGCCAAGAAGGTAGCAGGCGGGTCCCGCTCGGGGACAATGAGCAGTTCTTC. This translates into CASSQEGSRRVPLGDNEQFF.

The V gene is TRBV10-2, the J gene TRBJ2-7; 7 bases match TRBD1. The trim removed 10 bases at V and 3 bases at J, leaving 9 bases unmatched. The CDR3 runs 13 residues. The germline V gene has CDR1 WSHSY and CDR2 SAAADI. CDR3 DNA sequence: TGCGCCACCCTAGACAGGGAATTCTACGAGCAGTACTTC. This gives the protein CATLDREFYEQYF.

The V gene is TRBV5-1, the J gene TRBJ2-1; 10 bases are a match to TRBD2. Per the germline V gene, CDR1 is SGHRS and CDR2 is YFSETQ. The CDR3 runs to 16 residues. The J segment lost 0 bases and the V segment lost 7 bases, leaving 7 bases of the junction unmatched. The CDR3 loop reads CASRRTSGSSYNEQFF. CDR3 nucleotide sequence: TGCGCCAGCCGCCGGACTAGCGGTAGCTCCTACAATGAGCAGTTCTTC.

The chain employs TRBV6-5 and TRBJ1-2, with TRBD1 matching 9 bases. The CDR3 has 14 amino acids. V gave up 5 bases and J gave up 5 bases; unmatched junction bases: 6. CDR1 and CDR2 (germline): MNHEY, SVGAGI. For the CDR3, the DNA is TGTGCCAGCAGTGTAACAGGGGGCCGGTATGGCTACACCTTC. This translates into CASSVTGGRYGYTF.

The chain is built from TRBV11-2 and TRBJ2-1; 12 positions match TRBD2. Germline CDR1 reads SGHAT; CDR2 reads FQNNGV. V trimming: 6 bases; J trimming: 10 bases; junction bases outside the gene matches: 13. CDR3 length: 16 residues. This CDR3 reads CASSQTAGLAGEEQFF. The CDR3 DNA follows: TGTGCCAGCAGTCAGACCGCGGGACTAGCGGGTGAAGAGCAGTTCTTC.

This chain uses TRBV5-6 with TRBJ2-1; TRBD2 matches 7 bases. Germline trimming cut 3 bases from V and 2 bases from J; bases unmatched to any gene: 8. Germline values: CDR1 SGHDT, CDR2 YYEEEE. The CDR3 runs to 16 residues. In nucleotides, the CDR3 is TGTGCCAGCAGCTGGGGGGGAGCCGAGACCTACAATGAGCAGTTCTTC. It codes for CASSWGGAETYNEQFF.

This clone came up a few times. The CDR3 spells CASSLIHPASGIGGEQFF. For the CDR3, the DNA is TGTGCCAGCAGTTTAATCCACCCTGCTAGCGGGATAGGGGGTGAGCAGTTCTTC. The chain recombines TRBV27 with TRBJ2-1, with 9 bases matching TRBD2. Germline CDR1 and CDR2: MNHEY and SMNVEV (reference sequence). This CDR3 spans 18 amino acids. V lost 2 bases, J lost 9 bases, and 17 bases stayed unmatched.

The CDR3 reads CASSLGLGTSYEQYF. CDR3 DNA: TGTGCCAGCAGCTTGGGTCTCGGGACCTCCTACGAGCAGTACTTC. The rearrangement uses TRBV5-4 and TRBJ2-7; possibly TRBD1 or TRBD2 for D (5 bases each). Trimming stripped 0 bases from V and 0 bases from J, with 10 bases between. Germline CDR1 SGHNT, CDR2 YYREEE (reference sequence). This CDR3 has 15 residues.

The J gene is TRBJ2-1, the V gene TRBV27, with D perhaps being TRBD1 or TRBD2 (5 bases each). This CDR3 region has 14 residues. Germline assignment: CDR1 MNHEY and CDR2 SMNVEV (reference sequence). V lost 8 bases and J lost 9, with 20 bases in between. The CDR3 protein is CASEKGPPGGEQFF. CDR3 in DNA: TGTGCCAGCGAAAAGGGACCGCCTGGTGGTGAGCAGTTCTTC.

The chain uses TRBV28 and TRBJ1-2; D is uncertain. V was shortened by 6 bases and J by 4 bases, with 9 bases between the two germline ends. Looked up from germline, CDR1 is MDHEN and CDR2 is SYDVKM. The CDR3 totals 12 residues. This CDR3 is CASRLSLYGYTF. CDR3 nucleotides: TGTGCCAGCAGGCTGTCCCTCTATGGCTACACCTTC.

J is TRBJ2-7 and V is TRBV5-1, with 7 bases that match TRBD2. Trimming took 4 bases from V and 5 from J; bases not matched to a gene: 9. Germline V lookup: CDR1 SGHRS, CDR2 YFSETQ. The CDR3 runs 14 residues. Written as DNA, the CDR3 is TGCGCCAGCAGCCCCGGACTAGTTCGCGACGAGCAGTACTTC. Its translation is CASSPGLVRDEQYF.

The chain is built from TRBV21-1 and TRBJ1-5; the table's D call, TRBD1, was not checked against the DNA. TRBV21-1 is noted as a pseudogene. The CDR3 sequence is 19 residues long. This CDR3 reads CASSNRRQNTFNSNQPQHF. CDR3 DNA: TGTGCCAGCAGCAATAGGAGACAGAATACATTTAATAGCAATCAGCCCCAGCATTTT.

The rearrangement links TRBV9 to TRBJ2-3; D is uncertain. Trimming took 7 bases from V and 2 from J, leaving 14 bases between them. The V gene's germline CDR1 is SGDLS and CDR2 YYNGEE. The CDR3 spans 14 residues. The CDR3 nucleotides read TGTGCCAGCCAGCCAGCGAGAAACACAGATACGCAGTATTTT. Protein sequence: CASQPARNTDTQYF.

The chain joins TRBV29-1 to TRBJ1-1, with D possibly matching TRBD1 (6 bases). This CDR3 is 13 amino acids long. V lost 7 bases to trimming and J lost 4 bases, with 16 bases between them. CDR1 and CDR2 from the germline V gene are SQVTM and ANQGSEA. The DNA of the CDR3 is TGCAGCGCTAACAGGGATTGGGTCACTGAAGCTTTCTTT. Residues: CSANRDWVTEAFF.

The genes are TRBV9 and TRBJ2-7; 8 bases map to TRBD2. The CDR3 has 15 residues. Trimming at V came to 3 bases and at J to 7 bases, leaving 12 bases not matched to a gene. Germline V gives CDR1 SGDLS, CDR2 YYNGEE. In nucleotides, the CDR3 is TGTGCCAGCAGCGCAATCGGACTAGCTGGTGGAGAGCAGTACTTC. This sequence encodes CASSAIGLAGGEQYF.

The rearrangement links TRBV19 to TRBJ2-2; tentative D call: TRBD2 (5 bases). The germline V and J ends were trimmed by 4 bases and 1 base, with 10 bases remaining between them. Germline-derived CDR1 and CDR2 are LNHDA and SQIVND (reference sequence). This CDR3 has 15 amino acids. The CDR3 here is CASSKARVNTGELFF. The CDR3 coding sequence is TGTGCCAGTAGTAAGGCGCGGGTGAACACCGGGGAGCTGTTTTTT.

The chain couples TRBV5-1 to TRBJ2-7; TRBD1 agrees at 10 bases. The CDR3 covers 16 residues. V was pared by 5 bases and J by 7 bases, with 15 bases of the junction left unmatched. Germline CDR1 is SGHRS and CDR2 is YFSETQ. The CDR3 DNA sequence: TGCGCCAGCAGTTCTGAAGGGCGGACAGGGGGTGGGGAGCAGTACTTC. It yields the protein CASSSEGRTGGGEQYF.